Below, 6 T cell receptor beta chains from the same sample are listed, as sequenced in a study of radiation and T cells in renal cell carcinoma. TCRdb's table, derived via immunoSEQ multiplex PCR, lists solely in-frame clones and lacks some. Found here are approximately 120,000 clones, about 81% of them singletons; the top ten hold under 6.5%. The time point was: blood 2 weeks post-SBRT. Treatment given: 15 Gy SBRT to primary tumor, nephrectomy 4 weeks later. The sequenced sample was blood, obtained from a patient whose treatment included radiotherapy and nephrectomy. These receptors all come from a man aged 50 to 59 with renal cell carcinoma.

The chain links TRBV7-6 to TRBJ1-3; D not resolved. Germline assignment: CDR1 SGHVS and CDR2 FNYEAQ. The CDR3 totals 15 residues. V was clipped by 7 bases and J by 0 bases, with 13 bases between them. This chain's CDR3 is CASTEETHSGNTIYF. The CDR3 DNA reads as TGTGCCAGCACCGAGGAGACCCACTCTGGAAACACCATATATTTT.

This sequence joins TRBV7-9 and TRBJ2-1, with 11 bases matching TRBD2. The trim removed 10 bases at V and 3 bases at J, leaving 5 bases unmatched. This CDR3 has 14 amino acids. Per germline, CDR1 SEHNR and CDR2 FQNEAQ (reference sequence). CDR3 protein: CATGTSGNYNEQFF. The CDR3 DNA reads TGTGCCACCGGGACTAGCGGAAACTACAATGAGCAGTTCTTC.

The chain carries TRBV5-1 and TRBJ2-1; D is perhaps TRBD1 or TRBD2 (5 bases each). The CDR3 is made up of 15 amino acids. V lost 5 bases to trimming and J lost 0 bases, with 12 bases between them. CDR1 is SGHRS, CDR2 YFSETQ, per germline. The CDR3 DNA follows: TGCGCCAGCAGGGCCGCAGGGAGCTCCTACAATGAGCAGTTCTTC. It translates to CASRAAGSSYNEQFF.

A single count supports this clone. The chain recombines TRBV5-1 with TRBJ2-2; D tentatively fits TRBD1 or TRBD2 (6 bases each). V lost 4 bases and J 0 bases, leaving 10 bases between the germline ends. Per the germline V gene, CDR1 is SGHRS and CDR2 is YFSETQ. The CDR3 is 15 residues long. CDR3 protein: CASSGGTPNTGELFF. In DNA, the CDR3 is TGCGCCAGCAGCGGCGGGACACCGAACACCGGGGAGCTGTTTTTT.

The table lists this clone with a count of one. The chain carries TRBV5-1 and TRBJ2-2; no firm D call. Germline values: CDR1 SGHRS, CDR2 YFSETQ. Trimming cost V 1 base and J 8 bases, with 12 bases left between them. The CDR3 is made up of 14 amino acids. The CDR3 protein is CASSLPKERGELFF. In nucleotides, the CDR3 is TGCGCCAGCAGCTTGCCGAAGGAGCGAGGGGAGCTGTTTTTT.

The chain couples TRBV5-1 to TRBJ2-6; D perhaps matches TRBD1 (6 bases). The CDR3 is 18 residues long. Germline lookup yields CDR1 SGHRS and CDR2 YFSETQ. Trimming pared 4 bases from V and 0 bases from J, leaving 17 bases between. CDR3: CASSNTGTTYSGANVLTF. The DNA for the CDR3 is TGCGCCAGCAGCAACACCGGGACAACCTACTCTGGGGCCAACGTCCTGACTTTC.